This is a list of T cell receptor beta chains from one sample in a study of siplizumab effects on memory and regulatory T cells. Clones were sequenced by immunoSEQ multiplex PCR, and TCRdb holds only the in-frame ones, with some missing. The profile shows about 110,000 clones, 90% to 95% of them singletons. The specimen sequenced was Tregs sorted from blood. The origin of the receptors is a human donor in good health. Each CDR3 is given with its conserved first and last residue. The D gene is left open where the match is weak. Clone size is given for some rows only: seen once, a few or many times, or a class if the clone is expanded.

>TRBJ2-1|TRBD1|-|TRBV27|15
CASSLVGQGRNEQFF
TGTGCCAGCAGTTTAGTCGGACAGGGGAGGAATGAGCAGTTCTTC
>TRBJ1-1|-|-|TRBV11-1|13
CASSLWFNTEAFF
TGTGCCAGCAGCTTATGGTTTAACACTGAAGCTTTCTTT
>TRBJ1-1|TRBD1|-|TRBV6-1|15
CASSVTGASAAEAFF
TGTGCCAGCAGTGTGACAGGGGCGAGTGCCGCTGAAGCTTTCTTT
>TRBJ2-1|TRBD2|once|TRBV2|18
CASSERAWTAGRGDEQFF
TGTGCCAGCAGTGAAAGAGCGTGGACGGCGGGTCGGGGGGATGAGCAGTTCTTC
>TRBJ2-3|TRBD2|-|TRBV9|16
CASSVSIAGSTDTQYF
TGTGCCAGCAGCGTATCAATAGCGGGGAGCACAGATACGCAGTATTTT
>TRBJ2-2|TRBD2|-|TRBV10-2|15
CASRSSGGGTGELFF
TGCGCCAGCAGATCTAGCGGGGGGGGCACCGGGGAGCTGTTTTTT
>TRBJ1-2|-|-|TRBV10-3|12
CATSARDYGYTF
TGTGCCACCTCGGCACGCGACTATGGCTACACCTTC
>TRBJ2-7|-|-|TRBV11-3|12
CASSFHGDEQYF
TGTGCCAGCAGCTTCCATGGAGACGAGCAGTACTTC
>TRBJ1-2|-|-|TRBV6-6|15
CASSPLRDVGGGYTF
TGTGCCAGCAGTCCACTCCGGGACGTCGGAGGAGGCTACACCTTC
>TRBJ1-2|-|-|TRBV6-6|15
CASSYGSGFNYGYTF
TGTGCCAGCAGTTACGGGTCAGGGTTCAACTATGGCTACACCTTC
>TRBJ2-1|-|-|TRBV11-1|13
CASSLGRNNEQFF
TGTGCCAGCAGCTTAGGCAGAAACAATGAGCAGTTCTTC
>TRBJ1-1|-|-|TRBV20-1|11
CSASIRTEAFF
TGCAGTGCTAGTATAAGGACTGAAGCTTTCTTT
>TRBJ2-1|TRBD2|-|TRBV19|14
CASSRLAGYNEQFF
TGTGCCAGTAGCCGACTAGCGGGATACAATGAGCAGTTCTTC
>TRBJ1-1|TRBD1|once|TRBV5-8|14
CASSLRGDSTEAFF
TGTGCCAGCAGCTTGCGGGGGGACAGCACTGAAGCTTTCTTT
>TRBJ2-7|-|once|TRBV19|13
CASSGHSSYEQYF
TGTGCCAGTAGTGGGCATAGCTCCTACGAGCAGTACTTC
>TRBJ2-7|TRBD1|-|TRBV9|14
CASSSRTGNYEQYF
TGTGCCAGCAGCTCCCGGACAGGGAACTACGAGCAGTACTTC
>TRBJ1-4|-|-|TRBV27|15
CASSIESRGREKLFF
TGTGCCAGCAGTATAGAAAGCAGGGGCCGGGAAAAACTGTTTTTT
>TRBJ1-2|-|-|TRBV28|15
CASRQTGTQIYGYTF
TGTGCCAGCAGGCAGACAGGCACACAGATCTATGGCTACACCTTC
>TRBJ1-5|-|-|TRBV19|13
CASSMGGGQPQHF
TGTGCCAGTAGCATGGGGGGGGGACAGCCCCAGCATTTT
>TRBJ2-7|TRBD1|-|TRBV29-1|12
CSVVRDSYEQYF
TGCAGCGTTGTTCGGGACAGCTACGAGCAGTACTTC
>TRBJ2-2|-|-|TRBV19|14
CASSSRQGSGELFF
TGTGCCAGTAGTTCGCGTCAGGGGTCCGGGGAGCTGTTTTTT
>TRBJ2-6|-|-|TRBV4-1|16
CASSQDQDSGANVLTF
TGCGCCAGCAGCCAAGACCAGGACTCTGGGGCCAACGTCCTGACTTTC
>TRBJ2-1|TRBD2|-|TRBV18|18
CASSPLRGRLAGANEQFF
TGTGCCAGCTCACCACTCCGAGGGAGACTAGCGGGAGCAAATGAGCAGTTCTTC
>TRBJ2-1|TRBD2|-|TRBV5-1|17
CASSLTRASGAGNEQFF
TGCGCCAGCAGCTTAACTAGGGCTAGCGGGGCTGGGAATGAGCAGTTCTTC
>TRBJ2-5|-|-|TRBV9|14
CASSVATGEETQYF
TGTGCCAGCAGCGTAGCTACGGGGGAAGAGACCCAGTACTTC
>TRBJ2-5|-|-|TRBV19|11
CASRQGETQYF
TGTGCCAGTAGACAAGGGGAGACCCAGTACTTC
>TRBJ1-6|TRBD1|medium-sized|TRBV12-5|15
CASEEGAGTGSPLHF
TGTGCTAGTGAAGAGGGGGCGGGAACGGGCTCACCCCTCCACTTT
>TRBJ2-7|-|-|TRBV5-4|15
CASSLEGGTAYEQYF
TGTGCCAGCAGCTTGGAAGGTGGCACAGCCTACGAGCAGTACTTC
>TRBJ2-3|TRBD2|-|TRBV7-2|14
CASRLRDYTDTQYF
TGTGCCAGCAGGTTAAGGGACTACACAGATACGCAGTATTTT
>TRBJ1-6|-|-|TRBV7-8|16
CTSSLRGRGGNSPLHF
TGTACCAGCAGCTTACGGGGCCGCGGCGGGAATTCACCCCTCCACTTT
>TRBJ2-3|-|-|TRBV7-9|14
CASSLYESRNTQYF
TGTGCCAGCAGCTTATACGAATCCAGAAATACGCAGTATTTT
>TRBJ1-6|TRBD1|-|TRBV13|16
CASSPTLGQGGSPLHF
TGTGCCAGCAGCCCGACCTTGGGACAGGGAGGTTCACCCCTCCACTTT
>TRBJ1-2|TRBD1|-|TRBV12-5|16
CASGLDSGTGGYGYTF
TGTGCTAGTGGTTTGGACTCCGGGACAGGGGGCTATGGCTACACCTTC
>TRBJ2-1|-|-|TRBV27|15
CASSPTRSSYNEQFF
TGTGCCAGCAGCCCCACTAGGAGCTCCTACAATGAGCAGTTCTTC
>TRBJ2-2|-|-|TRBV15|14
CATAPDRNTGELFF
TGTGCCACCGCACCGGACAGAAACACCGGGGAGCTGTTTTTT
>TRBJ1-1|-|-|TRBV25-1|15
CASSELGPRPYEAFF
TGTGCCAGCAGTGAATTAGGTCCCCGACCTTATGAAGCTTTCTTT